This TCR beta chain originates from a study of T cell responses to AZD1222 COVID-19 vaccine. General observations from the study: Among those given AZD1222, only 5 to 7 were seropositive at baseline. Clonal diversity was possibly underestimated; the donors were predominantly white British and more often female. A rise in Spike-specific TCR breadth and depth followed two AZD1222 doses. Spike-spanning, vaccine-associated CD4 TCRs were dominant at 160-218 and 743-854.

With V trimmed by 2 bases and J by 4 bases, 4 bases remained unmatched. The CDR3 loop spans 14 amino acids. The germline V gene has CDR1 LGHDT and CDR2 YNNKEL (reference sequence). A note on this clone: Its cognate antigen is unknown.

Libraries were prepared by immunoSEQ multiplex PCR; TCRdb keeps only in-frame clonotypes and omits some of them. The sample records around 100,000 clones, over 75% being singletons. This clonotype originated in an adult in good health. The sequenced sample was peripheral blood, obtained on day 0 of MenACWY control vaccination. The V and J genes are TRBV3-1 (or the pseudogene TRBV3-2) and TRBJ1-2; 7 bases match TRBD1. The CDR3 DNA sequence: TGTGCCAGCAGCCAAAGACAGGGCAGCTATGGCTACACCTTC. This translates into CASSQRQGSYGYTF.